These 32 T cell receptor beta chains were all obtained from the same sample, sequenced in a study of blood T cell repertoires in COVID-19. Sequencing used immunoSEQ multiplex PCR; TCRdb keeps in-frame clones, though not all of them. The repertoire has under 250,000 clones, approximately 87% of them found once; the top ten carry 2.5% to 3%. Sequences were obtained from peripheral blood. Every receptor here comes from a woman aged 70 to 79 with active or convalescent COVID-19.

The gene calls are TRBV5-1 and TRBJ2-7; weak D call: TRBD1 (5 bases). Deletions cut 4 bases from V and 5 bases from J, with 16 bases between. CDR3 length: 14 amino acids. Germline CDR1 reads SGHRS; CDR2 reads YFSETQ. CDR3 in DNA: TGCGCCAGCAGCGCCCAAAGGGCAGGGAACGAGCAGTACTTC. Its translation is CASSAQRAGNEQYF.

This clone has only a few counts. V is TRBV4-3 and J is TRBJ2-3; 11 nucleotides match TRBD2. V shed 1 base and J 5 bases; nucleotides not matched to a gene: 5. CDR1 LGHNA and CDR2 YSLEER come from the germline V gene. The CDR3 is made up of 16 amino acids. The CDR3 spells CASSQAVAGGRDTQYF. The CDR3 DNA is TGCGCCAGCAGCCAAGCGGTAGCGGGGGGGCGAGATACGCAGTATTTT.

The chain couples TRBV15 to TRBJ2-5, with 7 bases identical to TRBD2. CDR3 length: 13 residues. The J segment lost 2 bases and the V segment lost 5 bases, leaving 2 bases of the junction unmatched. Germline lookup yields CDR1 LNHNV and CDR2 YYDKDF (reference sequence). In DNA form, the CDR3 reads TGTGCCACCAGCTGGGGGGGGCAAGAGACCCAGTACTTC. It translates to CATSWGGQETQYF.

The rearrangement links TRBV28 to TRBJ1-2, with D uncertain. The CDR3 is made up of 14 amino acids. From germline, CDR1 is MDHEN and CDR2 SYDVKM. V lost 6 bases, J lost 7 bases, and 18 bases lay in between. The DNA of the CDR3 is TGTGCCAGCAGCCTAGTGGCCGGCGCCGTTGGCTACACCTTC. Amino acid sequence: CASSLVAGAVGYTF.

The chain links TRBV4-1 to TRBJ2-1; the D gene is possibly TRBD2 (6 bases). The V and J ends lost 3 bases and 2 bases respectively, with 26 bases between them. The V gene's germline CDR1 is MGHRA and CDR2 YSYEKL. This CDR3 has 20 amino acids. Here the CDR3 reads CASSQDKARGGYGTYNEQFF. CDR3 sequence (DNA): TGCGCCAGCAGCCAGGACAAGGCGCGGGGTGGCTATGGGACCTACAATGAGCAGTTCTTC.

This chain connects TRBV30 to TRBJ2-5; D uncertain. The length of the CDR3 is 10 residues. In germline, CDR1 is GTSNPN, CDR2 SVGIG (reference sequence). The germline V and J ends were trimmed by 7 bases and 6 bases, with 9 bases remaining between them. The CDR3 here is CAFRSQTQYF. The CDR3 DNA is TGTGCCTTCCGGTCGCAGACCCAGTACTTC.

V gene TRBV23-1 combines with J gene TRBJ1-1; D is perhaps TRBD1 (5 bases). TRBV23-1 is labeled an ORF, and its function is uncertain. V lost 1 base and J lost 2, with 23 bases in between. The CDR3 loop spans 19 amino acids. CDR3 bases: TGCGCCAGCAGTCAATTGTTTAGATTTCGGGAGGGGAATAACACTGAAGCTTTCTTT. It translates to CASSQLFRFREGNNTEAFF.

The chain carries TRBV28 and TRBJ2-7; TRBD1 aligns across 8 bases. The CDR3 extends over 14 amino acids. The junction had 10 bases not matched to a gene; V was cut back by 2 bases and J by 10 bases. CDR1 is MDHEN, CDR2 SYDVKM, per germline. CDR3 loop: CASSLRDRQGSQYF. The CDR3 DNA follows: TGTGCCAGCAGTTTAAGGGACAGGCAGGGGTCCCAGTACTTC.

The V and J genes are TRBV5-4 and TRBJ1-1; possibly TRBD1 for D (6 bases). Trimming shortened V by 0 bases and J by 2 bases, and 11 bases separated the two germline ends. The germline CDR1 and CDR2 sequences are SGHNT and YYREEE (reference sequence). The CDR3 has 15 amino acids. CDR3 bases: TGTGCCAGCAGCTTGGGGACAGACTTCAACACTGAAGCTTTCTTT. Encoded protein: CASSLGTDFNTEAFF.

This chain joins TRBV10-3 and TRBJ1-2; D remains ambiguous. CDR3 length: 13 residues. V lost 0 bases and J lost 4, with 6 bases in between. Germline CDR1 is ENHRY and CDR2 is SYGVKD. CDR3 DNA: TGTGCCATCAGTGAGTCTACAGTCTATGGCTACACCTTC. It encodes CAISESTVYGYTF.

The chain couples TRBV19 to TRBJ2-3, with a tentative D call TRBD2 (5 bases). V lost 1 base to trimming and J lost 1 base, with 12 bases between them. Germline V gene sequence: CDR1 LNHDA, CDR2 SQIVND (reference sequence). The CDR3 is 16 residues long. The chain's CDR3 is CASSIAAHGGTDTQYF. The CDR3 nucleotides are TGTGCCAGTAGTATAGCAGCGCACGGGGGCACAGATACGCAGTATTTT.

A word on this clone: The identical CDR3 is also encoded by other nucleotide sequences in the sample. V and J are TRBV18 and TRBJ1-6; 7 nucleotides line up with TRBD1. The CDR3 is made up of 15 amino acids. Germline trimming cut 1 base from V and 9 bases from J; bases unmatched to any gene: 6. The germline V gene encodes CDR1 KGHSH and CDR2 LQKENI. CDR3 DNA: TGTGCCAGCTCACCACAAAACAGGGGTGGTTCACCCCTCCACTTT. It translates to CASSPQNRGGSPLHF.

This clone was recorded a few times. V usage is TRBV6-5 and J usage is TRBJ1-2, with D hard to call. Germline-derived CDR1 and CDR2 are MNHEY and SVGAGI. V was trimmed by 2 bases and J by 3 bases, leaving 13 bases between them. The CDR3 is made up of 15 amino acids. DNA of the CDR3: TGTGCCAGCAGTTACCTCGCGGGGAAGGACTATGGCTACACCTTC. Translated, it gives CASSYLAGKDYGYTF.

This clone was detected only a few times. The chain carries TRBV12-5 and TRBJ2-7, with 8 bases aligning to TRBD1. The V gene end was trimmed by 5 bases and the J gene end by 0 bases; junction bases not matched to a gene: 6. Germline V lookup: CDR1 LGHNT, CDR2 FRNRAP. The CDR3 extends over 15 amino acids. CDR3 amino acids: CASGGGQASSYEQYF. CDR3 DNA sequence: TGTGCTAGTGGTGGGGGACAGGCGAGCTCCTACGAGCAGTACTTC.

This chain joins TRBV10-3 and TRBJ1-5; no reliable D call. Germline CDR1 and CDR2: ENHRY and SYGVKD. The V end was cut by 3 bases, the J end by 0 bases, with 9 bases between. The CDR3 consists of 15 residues. CDR3 region: CAISEGLYSNQPQHF. The CDR3 nucleotides read TGTGCCATCAGTGAAGGACTATATAGCAATCAGCCCCAGCATTTT.

The V gene is TRBV28, the J gene TRBJ2-3; D unresolved. The CDR3 sequence is 14 residues long. Germline lookup yields CDR1 MDHEN and CDR2 SYDVKM. Trimming left V 6 bases short and J 4 bases short, with 14 bases between. DNA for the CDR3: TGTGCCAGCAGCCCCCAAAGCGTGCCAGATACGCAGTATTTT. Protein sequence: CASSPQSVPDTQYF.

The chain links TRBV5-1 to TRBJ2-7, with TRBD1 as a possible D gene (5 bases). Trimming stripped 4 bases from V and 6 bases from J, with 17 bases between. CDR3 length: 14 residues. Germline loops: CDR1 SGHRS, CDR2 YFSETQ. The CDR3 nucleotides read TGCGCCAGCAGCCCCCAGACAGAGTCGAGCGAGCAGTACTTC. As protein: CASSPQTESSEQYF.

This chain's CDR3 is CASSQERLAAQETQYF. In DNA, the CDR3 is TGTGCCAGCAGCCAAGAAAGGTTAGCGGCCCAAGAGACCCAGTACTTC. The J gene is TRBJ2-5, the V gene TRBV3-1 (or the pseudogene TRBV3-2); D might be TRBD2 (6 bases). The CDR3 consists of 16 residues. Germline V gene lookup returns CDR1 LGHDT and CDR2 YNNKEL (reference sequence). The ends were cut back, 0 bases at V and 1 base at J, with 12 bases in the middle.

The rearrangement uses TRBV11-2 and TRBJ2-2, with 11 positions matching TRBD2. The CDR3 totals 18 residues. The germline V gene encodes CDR1 SGHAT and CDR2 FQNNGV. J gave up 1 base and V 5 bases, and 9 bases lay outside the gene matches. The CDR3 bases are TGTGCCAGCAGCCGCCCTAGCGGGGGGAGTGAGAACACCGGGGAGCTGTTTTTT. This translates into CASSRPSGGSENTGELFF.

The J gene is TRBJ1-4, the V gene TRBV5-1; D gene uncertain. CDR1 and CDR2 from the germline V gene are SGHRS and YFSETQ. V was pared by 3 bases and J by 4 bases, with 13 bases between. The CDR3 totals 15 residues. The CDR3 DNA follows: TGCGCCAGCAGCTCCACCTGGGCCGGTAATGAAAAACTGTTTTTT. It yields the protein CASSSTWAGNEKLFF.

The DNA for the CDR3 is TGTGCCAGTAGTCCCCTCAATCAGCCCCAGCATTTT. Translation: CASSPLNQPQHF. V usage is TRBV19 and J usage is TRBJ1-5; D is unresolved. The V gene's germline CDR1 is LNHDA and CDR2 SQIVND (reference sequence). This CDR3 is 12 amino acids long. V was shortened by 5 bases and J by 3 bases, with 5 bases between the two germline ends. The whole variable domain, filled in from reference TRBV19 and TRBJ1-5, reads DGGITQSPKYLFRKEGQNVTLSCEQNLNHDAMYWYRQDPGQGLRLIYYSQIVNDFQKGDIAEGYSVSREKKESFPLTVTSAQKNPTAFYLCASSPLNQPQHFGDGTRLSIL.

This clone has only one observation. V and J are TRBV5-1 and TRBJ1-5; D is unresolved. V lost 0 bases, J lost 3 bases, and 7 bases lay in between. Per germline, CDR1 SGHRS and CDR2 YFSETQ. This CDR3 is built from 14 residues. In nucleotides, the CDR3 is TGCGCCAGCAGCTTGGGAGGAGCCAATCAGCCCCAGCATTTT. Its protein product is CASSLGGANQPQHF.

The V gene is TRBV2, the J gene TRBJ1-4; weak D call: TRBD1 (6 bases). Germline V CDR1 and CDR2: SNHLY, FYNNEI. Trimming took 8 bases from V and 4 from J, leaving 8 bases between them. This CDR3 is built from 12 residues. The CDR3 nucleotides read TGTGCCAGCTCAGGGGATAATGAAAAACTGTTTTTT. It specifies CASSGDNEKLFF.

The rearrangement joins TRBV12-2 to TRBJ1-6; TRBD1 is taken as the D call from the table, unchecked against the DNA. TRBV12-2 is tagged as a pseudogene. The CDR3 spans 19 residues. The CDR3 is CASRLKGQGARGENSPLHF. CDR3 nucleotides: TGTGCAAGTCGCTTAAAGGGACAGGGGGCCAGGGGGGAGAATTCACCCCTCCACTTT.

This clone occurred once. The chain employs TRBV10-3 and TRBJ2-2; a possible D gene is TRBD2 (5 bases). In germline, CDR1 is ENHRY, CDR2 SYGVKD. V was shortened by 6 bases and J by 7 bases, with 15 bases between the two germline ends. The CDR3 loop spans 14 amino acids. The CDR3 sequence is CAISSEGESGELFF. The CDR3 bases are TGTGCCATCAGCTCCGAGGGCGAAAGCGGGGAGCTGTTTTTT.

This chain links TRBV5-1 with TRBJ1-1; D gene uncertain. The CDR3 consists of 13 residues. The V end was cut by 0 bases, the J end by 4 bases, with 7 bases between. Germline values: CDR1 SGHRS, CDR2 YFSETQ. The CDR3: CASSLVEGTEAFF. Written as DNA, the CDR3 is TGCGCCAGCAGCTTGGTGGAGGGCACTGAAGCTTTCTTT.

The chain employs TRBV11-2 and TRBJ2-7, with 13 bases aligning to TRBD2. The CDR3 consists of 15 residues. Trimming cost V 4 bases and J 7 bases; bases outside gene matches: 7. Germline V CDR1 and CDR2: SGHAT, FQNNGV. The CDR3 sequence is CASSSWTSGSQEQYF. The CDR3 DNA sequence: TGTGCCAGCAGCTCCTGGACTAGCGGGAGTCAAGAGCAGTACTTC.

J is TRBJ1-3 and V is TRBV9; D unclear. There are 17 residues in the CDR3. The germline V gene has CDR1 SGDLS and CDR2 YYNGEE. V was clipped by 0 bases and J by 0 bases, with 13 bases between them. The CDR3 loop reads CASSVDFSVASGNTIYF. CDR3 nucleotides: TGTGCCAGCAGCGTAGATTTTAGCGTCGCCTCTGGAAACACCATATATTTT. Filled out from reference TRBV9 and TRBJ1-3, the complete variable domain reads DSGVTQTPKHLITATGQRVTLRCSPRSGDLSVYWYQQSLDQGLQFLIQYYNGEERAKGNILERFSAQQFPDLHSELNLSSLELGDSALYFCASSVDFSVASGNTIYFGEGSWLTVV.

The genes are TRBV10-3 and TRBJ1-1; 12 bases are shared with TRBD1. The CDR3 spans 15 residues. The trim removed 11 bases at V and 5 bases at J, leaving 12 bases unmatched. Germline V lookup: CDR1 ENHRY, CDR2 SYGVKD. CDR3 sequence (DNA): TGTGCCTCCAACCGGGACAGGGGGCGGAGTACTGAAGCTTTCTTT. This codes for CASNRDRGRSTEAFF.

This sequence joins TRBV10-2 and TRBJ1-2; tentative D call: TRBD1 (5 bases). This CDR3 is built from 16 residues. V lost 6 bases to trimming and J lost 2 bases, with 19 bases between them. Per the germline V gene, CDR1 is WSHSY and CDR2 is SAAADI. For the CDR3, the DNA is TGCGCCAGCAGCCCCAGGGTAGAACGACCAAACTATGGCTACACCTTC. It codes for CASSPRVERPNYGYTF.

The chain links TRBV18 to TRBJ2-7; the D is unclear. With 2 bases removed from V and 2 bases from J, the gap between germline ends came to 10 bases. This CDR3 has 14 amino acids. Germline values: CDR1 KGHSH, CDR2 LQKENI. The CDR3 loop reads CASSPGGGTYEQYF. For the CDR3, the DNA is TGTGCCAGCTCACCAGGTGGCGGAACCTACGAGCAGTACTTC. Full variable domain (missing parts from reference TRBV18 and TRBJ2-7): NAGVMQNPRHLVRRRGQEARLRCSPMKGHSHVYWYRQLPEEGLKFMVYLQKENIIDESGMPKERFSAEFPKEGPSILRIQQVVRGDSAAYFCASSPGGGTYEQYFGPGTRLTVT.

The rearrangement uses TRBV14 and TRBJ2-7, with 8 bases matching TRBD1. The CDR3 sequence is 13 residues long. V shed 3 bases and J 7 bases; nucleotides not matched to a gene: 5. CDR1 is SGHDN, CDR2 FVKESK, per germline. The CDR3 is CASSQGWDREQYF. In DNA, the CDR3 is TGTGCCAGCAGCCAGGGTTGGGACAGGGAGCAGTACTTC. Variable domain in full (rest from reference TRBV14 and TRBJ2-7): EAGVTQFPSHSVIEKGQTVTLRCDPISGHDNLYWYRRVMGKEIKFLLHFVKESKQDESGMPNNRFLAERTGGTYSTLKVQPAELEDSGVYFCASSQGWDREQYFGPGTRLTVT.